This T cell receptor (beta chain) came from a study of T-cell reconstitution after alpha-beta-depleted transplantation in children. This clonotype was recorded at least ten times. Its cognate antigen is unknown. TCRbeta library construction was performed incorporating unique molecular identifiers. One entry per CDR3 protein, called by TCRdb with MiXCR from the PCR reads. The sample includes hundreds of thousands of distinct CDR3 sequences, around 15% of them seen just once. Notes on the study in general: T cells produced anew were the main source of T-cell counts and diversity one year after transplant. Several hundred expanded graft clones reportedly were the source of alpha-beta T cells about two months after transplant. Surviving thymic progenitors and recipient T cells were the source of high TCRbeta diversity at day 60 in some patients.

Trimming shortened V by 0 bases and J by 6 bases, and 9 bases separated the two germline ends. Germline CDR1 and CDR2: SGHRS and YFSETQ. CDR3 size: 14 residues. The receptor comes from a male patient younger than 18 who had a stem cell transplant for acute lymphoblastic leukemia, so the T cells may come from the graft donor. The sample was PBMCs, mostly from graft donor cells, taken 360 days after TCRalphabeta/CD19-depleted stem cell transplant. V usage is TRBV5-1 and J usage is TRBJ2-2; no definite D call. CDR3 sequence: CASSLAVPPGELFF. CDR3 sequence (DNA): TGCGCCAGCAGCTTGGCGGTTCCCCCCGGGGAGCTGTTTTTT.